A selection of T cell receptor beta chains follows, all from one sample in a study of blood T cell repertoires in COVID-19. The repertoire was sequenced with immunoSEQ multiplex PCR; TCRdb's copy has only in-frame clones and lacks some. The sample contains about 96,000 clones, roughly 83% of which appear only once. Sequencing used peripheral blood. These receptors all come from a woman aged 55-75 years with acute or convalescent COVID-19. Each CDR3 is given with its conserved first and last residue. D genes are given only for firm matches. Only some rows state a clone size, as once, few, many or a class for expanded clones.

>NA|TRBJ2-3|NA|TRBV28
CVVRDQSTDTQYF
TGTGTAGTGCGGGACCAGAGCACAGATACGCAGTATTTT
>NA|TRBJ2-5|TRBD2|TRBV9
CASSGGTSGGIRETQYF
TGTGCCAGCAGCGGTGGGACTAGCGGGGGAATTCGAGAGACCCAGTACTTC
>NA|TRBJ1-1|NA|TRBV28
CASSFSGGTEAFF
TGTGCCAGCAGTTTCTCCGGGGGGACTGAAGCTTTCTTT
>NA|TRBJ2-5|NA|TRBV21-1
CASSNPDRGINQETQYF
TGTGCCAGCAGCAACCCTGACAGGGGAATAAACCAAGAGACCCAGTACTTC
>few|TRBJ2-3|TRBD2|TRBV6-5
CASSFGGAEDTQYF
TGTGCCAGCTCCTTCGGGGGGGCCGAAGATACGCAGTATTTT
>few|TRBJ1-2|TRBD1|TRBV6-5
CASSYVTGGAGGYTF
TGTGCCAGCAGTTACGTCACAGGGGGCGCGGGGGGCTACACCTTC
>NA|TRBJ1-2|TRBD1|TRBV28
CASSLGQGGYGYTF
TGTGCCAGCAGTTTAGGACAGGGTGGCTATGGCTACACCTTC
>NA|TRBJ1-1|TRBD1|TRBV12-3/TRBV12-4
CASSEDRATEAFF
TGTGCCAGCAGTGAAGACAGGGCCACTGAAGCTTTCTTT
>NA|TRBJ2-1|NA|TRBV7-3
CASRDSNNEQFF
TGTGCCAGCAGAGACAGCAACAATGAGCAGTTCTTC
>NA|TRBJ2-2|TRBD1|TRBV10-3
CAIRDRPTGELFF
TGTGCCATCCGGGACAGGCCCACCGGGGAGCTGTTTTTT
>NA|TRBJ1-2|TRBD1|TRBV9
CASSTNRGDYGYTF
TGTGCCAGCAGCACGAACAGGGGCGACTATGGCTACACCTTC
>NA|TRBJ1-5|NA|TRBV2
CASSEDRDDQPQHF
TGTGCCAGCAGTGAAGACAGGGATGATCAGCCCCAGCATTTT
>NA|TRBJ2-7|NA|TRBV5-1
CASRGGGTETYEQYF
TGCGCCAGCAGGGGTGGCGGGACAGAAACCTACGAGCAGTACTTC
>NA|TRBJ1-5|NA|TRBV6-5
CASRARTVNQPQHF
TGTGCCAGCAGAGCTCGTACAGTCAATCAGCCCCAGCATTTT
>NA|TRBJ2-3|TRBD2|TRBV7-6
CASSLPRGGLDTQYF
TGTGCCAGCAGCTTACCCCGGGGGGGCCTGGATACGCAGTATTTT
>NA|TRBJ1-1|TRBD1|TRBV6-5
CASRRTGGFTEAFF
TGTGCCAGCAGGAGGACAGGGGGATTCACTGAAGCTTTCTTT
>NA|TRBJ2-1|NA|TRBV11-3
CASSSFSGTDNEQFF
TGTGCCAGCAGCTCCTTTAGCGGGACAGACAATGAGCAGTTCTTC
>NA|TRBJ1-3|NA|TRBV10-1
CASSEGSYSGNTIYF
TGCGCCAGCAGTGAGGGCAGTTACTCTGGAAACACCATATATTTT
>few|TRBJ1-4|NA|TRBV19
CASSPMIGVGEKLFF
TGTGCCAGTAGTCCTATGATCGGGGTCGGCGAAAAACTGTTTTTT
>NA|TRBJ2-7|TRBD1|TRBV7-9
CASSLKDRGYEQYF
TGTGCCAGCAGCTTAAAGGACAGGGGCTACGAGCAGTACTTC
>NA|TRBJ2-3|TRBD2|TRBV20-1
CSASPHLAGGPTDTQYF
TGCAGTGCTAGTCCTCATTTAGCGGGGGGGCCGACAGATACGCAGTATTTT
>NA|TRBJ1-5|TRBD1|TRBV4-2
CASSQPETGAGQPQHF
TGTGCCAGCAGCCAACCAGAAACAGGGGCGGGTCAGCCCCAGCATTTT
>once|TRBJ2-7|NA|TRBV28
CASSLGASPGEQYF
TGTGCCAGCAGTTTGGGAGCCTCCCCGGGCGAGCAGTACTTC
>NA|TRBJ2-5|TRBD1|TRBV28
CASTSGQGETQYF
TGTGCCAGCACCTCCGGACAGGGAGAGACCCAGTACTTC
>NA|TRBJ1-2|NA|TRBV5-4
CASSVLGQPYGYTF
TGTGCCAGCAGCGTGCTCGGACAGCCCTATGGCTACACCTTC
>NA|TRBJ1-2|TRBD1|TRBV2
CASRGDSRYGYTF
TGTGCCAGCAGGGGGGACAGCCGCTATGGCTACACCTTC
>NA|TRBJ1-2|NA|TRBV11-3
CASSSPSAGVGYGYTF
TGTGCCAGCAGCTCCCCCTCCGCGGGGGTTGGCTATGGCTACACCTTC
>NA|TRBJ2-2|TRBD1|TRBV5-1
CASSGMTGNINTGELFF
TGCGCCAGCAGCGGAATGACAGGGAATATTAACACCGGGGAGCTGTTTTTT
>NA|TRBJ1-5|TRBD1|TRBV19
CATHETGGSNQPQHF
TGTGCCACCCACGAGACAGGGGGAAGCAATCAGCCCCAGCATTTT
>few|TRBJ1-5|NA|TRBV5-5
CASSLGQYSNQPQHF
TGTGCCAGCAGCTTGGGACAGTATAGCAATCAGCCCCAGCATTTT
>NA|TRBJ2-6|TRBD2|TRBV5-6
CASSPGLAGGRDGANVLTF
TGTGCCAGCAGCCCCGGACTAGCGGGGGGGCGTGATGGGGCCAACGTCCTGACTTTC
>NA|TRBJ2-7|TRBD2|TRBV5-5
CASSLEPGGVSEQYF
TGTGCCAGCAGCTTGGAACCCGGGGGGGTGAGCGAGCAGTACTTC
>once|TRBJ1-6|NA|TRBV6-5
CASSYSIGEYNSPLHF
TGTGCCAGCAGTTACTCGATCGGGGAATATAATTCACCCCTCCACTTT
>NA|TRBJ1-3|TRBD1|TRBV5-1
CASSPGTGGRNTIYF
TGCGCCAGCAGCCCCGGGACAGGTGGAAGAAACACCATATATTTT
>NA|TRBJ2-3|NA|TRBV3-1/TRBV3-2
CASSLGRGALTDTQYF
TGTGCCAGCAGCCTAGGACGGGGGGCCCTCACAGATACGCAGTATTTT
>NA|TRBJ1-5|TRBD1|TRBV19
CASSIRRGDQPQHF
TGTGCCAGTAGTATCCGCAGGGGGGATCAGCCCCAGCATTTT
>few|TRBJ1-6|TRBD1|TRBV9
CASSGTGTENSPLHF
TGTGCCAGCAGCGGGACCGGGACAGAGAATTCACCCCTCCACTTT
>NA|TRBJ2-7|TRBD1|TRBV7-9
CASRAGTGLSYEQYF
TGTGCCAGCAGGGCCGGGACAGGGCTGTCCTACGAGCAGTACTTC